This T cell receptor beta chain is from a study of T-cell memory formation after mild COVID-19. Whole-study findings and limits: Shrinking CD4+ clones were chiefly CM and EM; CD8+ ones were chiefly EMRA.

Amplification by 5'RACE using constant-segment primers produced TCR alpha and TCR beta cDNA libraries that carried sample barcodes and UMIs. One entry per CDR3 protein results from TCRdb running MiXCR on the 5' RACE reads. The data contain roughly 190,000 distinct CDR3 sequences, 27% of them singletons. A note on this clonotype: The antigen is not known.

This CDR3 has 15 amino acids. V was pared by 5 bases and J by 0 bases, with 1 base of the junction left unmatched. CDR1 and CDR2 from the germline V gene are MNHEY and SVGAGI. The sequencing input was PBMCs or a T cell subset sorted from them (not recorded which). The receptor's source is an adult woman who had mild COVID-19 (a few samples of this study predate the infection). Cell type and time point are not known. The V and J genes are TRBV6-5 and TRBJ2-1; 10 bases line up with TRBD2. Here the CDR3 DNA reads TGTGCCAGCAGTCGGACTAGCGGCTCCTACAATGAGCAGTTCTTC. It yields the protein CASSRTSGSYNEQFF.